This note documents a single T cell receptor beta chain sequence. The sample belongs to a study of blood T cell repertoires in COVID-19. Across the whole study: There were acute and convalescent COVID-19 samples, and they came from the United States, Italy and Spain.

V lost 5 bases and J lost 4, with 12 bases in between. The length of the CDR3 is 13 residues. In the authors' workflow: Estimation of nucleated cell counts was performed using reference gene primer amplification. Profiled with immunoSEQ multiplex PCR; TCRdb holds only in-frame clones, not every one. That table furnishes V, J and clone size, whereas the DNA furnished D and trimming. The sample has 380,000 or so clones, around 89% seen once. Sequenced input: peripheral blood. This clonotype originated in a man aged 35-49 years with acute or convalescent COVID-19. The chain recombines TRBV12-3 or TRBV12-4 with TRBJ2-7; D might be TRBD2 (6 bases). The CDR3 spells CASSAGRPYEQYF. The CDR3 DNA is TGTGCCAGCAGTGCGGGACGGCCATACGAGCAGTACTTC.